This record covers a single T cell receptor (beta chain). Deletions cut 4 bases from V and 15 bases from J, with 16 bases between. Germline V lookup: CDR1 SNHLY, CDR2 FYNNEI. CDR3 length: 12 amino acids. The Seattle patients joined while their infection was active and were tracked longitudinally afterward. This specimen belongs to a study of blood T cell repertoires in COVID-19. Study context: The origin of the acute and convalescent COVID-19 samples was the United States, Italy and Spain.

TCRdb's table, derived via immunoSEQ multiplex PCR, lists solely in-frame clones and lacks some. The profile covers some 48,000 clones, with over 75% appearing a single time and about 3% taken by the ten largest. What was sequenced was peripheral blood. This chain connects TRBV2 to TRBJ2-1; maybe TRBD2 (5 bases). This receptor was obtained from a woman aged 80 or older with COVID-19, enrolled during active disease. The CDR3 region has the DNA TGTGCCAGCAGTGCGAGGGCGGCTAAGGGGTTCTTC. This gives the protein CASSARAAKGFF.